The 20 T cell receptor beta chains below come from one sample, sequenced in a study of CXCR3-negative and CXCR3-positive naive CD8 T cells. The study's findings and limits: For CXCR3-positive naive cells, TRB CDR3s were more hydrophobic than those of CXCR3-negative naive cells.

These TCRs' antigens remain unknown. UMI-labeled 5' RACE TRB cDNA libraries were prepared from the cells. TCRdb reanalyzed the 5' RACE reads and collapses them to one entry per CDR3 protein, without DNA. This table lists over 50,000 distinct CDR3 sequences. Sequenced: naive CXCR3+ CD8+ T cells from blood. Subset reported: CD45RO-CCR7+CD27+CD95- naive CD8+ T cells expressing CXCR3 (TNR3+). The receptor source for this set is a human donor in good health. Some clones in this sample may be carry-over from other donors' samples.

The CDR3 sequence: CASSSSNSAVSYEQYF. This sequence joins TRBV5-1 and TRBJ2-7. The CDR3 sequence is 16 residues long. The germline V gene has CDR1 SGHRS and CDR2 YFSETQ.

This rearrangement joins TRBV7-9 to TRBJ2-7; TCRdb designates TRBD1, a call that cannot be tested without DNA. The length of the CDR3 is 15 residues. Germline CDR1 is SEHNR and CDR2 is FQNEAQ (reference sequence). This CDR3 reads CASSFARDGSYEQYF.

This chain links TRBV19 with TRBJ2-4. Germline lookup yields CDR1 LNHDA and CDR2 SQIVND (reference sequence). This CDR3 has 15 residues. The CDR3 here is CASSGAEKAKNIQYF.

The chain combines TRBV6-8 with TRBJ2-2; TCRdb gives TRBD1 as the D gene, but with no DNA this cannot be confirmed. This CDR3 has 14 amino acids. CDR1 is MNHGY and CDR2 is SAAAGT in the germline V gene. CDR3 sequence reads: CASSLHRDTGELFF.

The chain couples TRBV5-1 to TRBJ2-7; without DNA, the TCRdb call of TRBD2 cannot be checked. The CDR3 is 15 residues long. Per germline, CDR1 SGHRS and CDR2 YFSETQ. The chain's CDR3 is CASMERQGGSYEQYF. The full variable domain, rest sourced from reference TRBV5-1 and TRBJ2-7, is KAGVTQTPRYLIKTRGQQVTLSCSPISGHRSVSWYQQTPGQGLQFLFEYFSETQRNKGNFPGRFSGRQFSNSRSEMNVSTLELGDSALYLCASMERQGGSYEQYFGPGTRLTVT.

The chain combines TRBV15 with TRBJ1-2; TCRdb calls TRBD1, which cannot be checked without DNA. Germline lookup yields CDR1 LNHNV and CDR2 YYDKDF (reference sequence). The CDR3 has 14 amino acids. The CDR3 sequence is CATSPQTGSYGYTF.

The chain recombines TRBV6-4 with TRBJ2-1; the D call of TRBD2 rests on TCRdb alone, since no DNA is present to check it. Germline loops: CDR1 MRHNA, CDR2 SNTAGT. This CDR3 is built from 16 residues. CDR3 loop: CASSDLSSGGADEQFF.

This chain links TRBV11-3 with TRBJ2-5; TCRdb names TRBD1, which stays unverified in the absence of DNA. CDR1 and CDR2 from the germline V gene are SGHNT and YENEEA. The CDR3 contains 14 residues. CDR3 amino acids: CASSYPGGQETQYF.

This rearrangement joins TRBV7-9 to TRBJ2-5; the TRBD1 assignment by TCRdb is unverifiable without DNA. This CDR3 region has 13 residues. CDR1 and CDR2 (germline): SEHNR, FQNEAQ (reference sequence). CDR3 sequence: CASADSYQETQYF. Complete variable domain (other parts from reference TRBV7-9 and TRBJ2-5): DTGVSQNPRHKITKRGQNVTFRCDPISEHNRLYWYRQTLGQGPEFLTYFQNEAQLEKSRLLSDRFSAERPKGSFSTLEIQRTEQGDSAMYLCASADSYQETQYFGPGTRLLVL.

This chain joins TRBV6-5 and TRBJ2-5; TCRdb selects TRBD1, and the lack of DNA leaves this call unchecked. The CDR3 consists of 14 residues. Germline values: CDR1 MNHEY, CDR2 SVGAGI. This CDR3 reads CASSYGAGWETQYF.

The CDR3: CASSLAWQQPTDTQYF. The chain carries TRBV7-6 and TRBJ2-3. Germline CDR1 is SGHVS and CDR2 is FNYEAQ. The CDR3 runs 16 residues.

This chain uses TRBV29-1 with TRBJ2-7. The CDR3 has 11 amino acids. Germline V gene lookup returns CDR1 SQVTM and CDR2 ANQGSEA. The CDR3 sequence is CSVVRGYEQYF.

The rearrangement links TRBV7-6 to TRBJ2-7; TCRdb outputs TRBD1, but without DNA this stays unchecked. The V gene's germline CDR1 is SGHVS and CDR2 FNYEAQ. The CDR3 spans 16 residues. CDR3: CASSFRSGQEVYEQYF. Combining the CDR3 with reference TRBV7-6 and TRBJ2-7 gives the whole variable domain GAGVSQSPRYKVTKRGQDVALRCDPISGHVSLYWYRQALGQGPEFLTYFNYEAQQDKSGLPNDRFSAERPEGSISTLTIQRTEQRDSAMYRCASSFRSGQEVYEQYFGPGTRLTVT.

The genes are TRBV29-1 and TRBJ2-7; TCRdb's D gene call, TRBD1, goes unchecked for lack of DNA. CDR1 and CDR2 (germline): SQVTM, ANQGSEA. CDR3 length: 13 residues. The CDR3 region is CSVEGGDSYEQYF.

The chain combines TRBV12-3 or TRBV12-4 with TRBJ1-1; TCRdb selects TRBD1, and the lack of DNA leaves this call unchecked. The CDR3 covers 12 residues. This chain's CDR3 is CASSPLQGLAFF.

The genes are TRBV28 and TRBJ2-7; there is no DNA to check the TCRdb D call of TRBD1. The length of the CDR3 is 12 residues. Germline CDR1 and CDR2: MDHEN and SYDVKM. The chain's CDR3 is CASSPQVYEQYF. Full variable domain (remainder filled in from reference TRBV28 and TRBJ2-7): DVKVTQSSRYLVKRTGEKVFLECVQDMDHENMFWYRQDPGLGLRLIYFSYDVKMKEKGDIPEGYSVSREKKERFSLILESASTNQTSMYLCASSPQVYEQYFGPGTRLTVT.

V and J are TRBV4-2 and TRBJ2-1; TCRdb designates TRBD1, a call that cannot be tested without DNA. Germline values: CDR1 LGHNA, CDR2 YNFKEQ. The CDR3 has 14 residues. CDR3 region: CASSYQQGNNEQFF.

The chain recombines TRBV27 with TRBJ2-1. CDR1 and CDR2 (germline): MNHEY, SMNVEV (reference sequence). The length of the CDR3 is 13 residues. The CDR3 here is CASSSYLDNEQFF.

V gene TRBV29-1 combines with J gene TRBJ2-1; TCRdb's D call of TRBD1 is untestable without DNA. This CDR3 comprises 13 residues. The germline gives CDR1 SQVTM, CDR2 ANQGSEA. The CDR3 loop reads CSVTGTGDLEQFF.

The rearrangement uses TRBV11-3 and TRBJ2-2; the D call from TCRdb, TRBD1, cannot be confirmed without DNA. Germline-derived CDR1 and CDR2 are SGHNT and YENEEA. The CDR3 totals 16 residues. The CDR3 spells CASSLGTGSGTGELFF. The variable domain in full, completed from reference TRBV11-3 and TRBJ2-2, reads EAGVVQSPRYKIIEKKQPVAFWCNPISGHNTLYWYLQNLGQGPELLIRYENEEAVDDSQLPKDRFSAERLKGVDSTLKIQPAELGDSAVYLCASSLGTGSGTGELFFGEGSRLTVL.